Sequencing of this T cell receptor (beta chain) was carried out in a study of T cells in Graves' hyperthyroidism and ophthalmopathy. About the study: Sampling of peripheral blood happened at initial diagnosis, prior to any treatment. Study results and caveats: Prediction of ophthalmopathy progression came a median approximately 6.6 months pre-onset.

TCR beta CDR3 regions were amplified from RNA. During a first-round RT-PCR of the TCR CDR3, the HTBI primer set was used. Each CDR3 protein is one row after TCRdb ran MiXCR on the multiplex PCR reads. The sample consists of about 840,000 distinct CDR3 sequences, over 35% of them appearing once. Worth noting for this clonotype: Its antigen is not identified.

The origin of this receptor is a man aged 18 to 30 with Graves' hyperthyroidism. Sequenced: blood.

As DNA, the CDR3 is TGTGCCAGCAGCTCGACAGGGTCCTTCCCGGAGCAGTACTTC. Its protein is CASSSTGSFPEQYF. The chain is built from TRBV7-2 and TRBJ2-7; TRBD1 aligns across 7 bases. Germline V gene sequence: CDR1 SGHTA, CDR2 FQGNSA. V was pared by 4 bases and J by 7 bases, with 10 bases of the junction left unmatched. The CDR3 sequence is 14 residues long.